This TCR beta chain was observed in a study of CD8 T cells in Susac syndrome. It was negative isolation that provided the CD8+ and CD4+ T cells, whereas TEMRA cells were enriched by FACS. General study points: Peak Susac CD8+ clonal expansion occurred in TEMRA cells and active patients.

Reverse transcription of about 0.5 to 1 ug RNA used random hexamers. immunoSEQ multiplex PCR amplified TCR beta CDR3 across 54 Vbeta, 13 Jbeta. TCRdb independently ran MiXCR on the immunoSEQ multiplex PCR reads; one entry per CDR3 protein. The sample includes fewer than 150,000 distinct CDR3 sequences, more than 85% seen only once; the top ten take roughly 0.2%. This clonotype showed up just once. The target antigen is unknown. Germline assignment: CDR1 SGHVS and CDR2 FNYEAQ. This CDR3 is built from 15 residues. V was clipped by 1 base and J by 4 bases, with 11 bases between them. This TCR was sampled from a human donor with Susac syndrome. V usage is TRBV7-6 and J usage is TRBJ1-5; D is undetermined. Input material: CD8+ T cells from PBMCs. CDR3 amino acids: CASSLGPDKNQPQHF. In DNA form, the CDR3 reads TGTGCCAGCAGCTTAGGGCCAGACAAAAATCAGCCCCAGCATTTT.